This TCR beta chain stems from a study of cytomegalovirus exposure and HLA in healthy donors (dated by TCRdb to about 2017). Broadly, across the study: An earlier analysis of approximately 550 of the donors reported 250 to 350 Gb of sequence data and some 120 million unique TCR beta sequences from about 180 million T cells. Approximately 310 gigabases of sequencing data and around 90 million unique TCR sequences made up an early release that covered under 750 HLA-typed donors. Of the 398 genotyped donors, about 80% fell in the genetic ancestry cluster associated with self-reported Caucasian donors. The study aimed to test whether cataloging public T cell receptors could reveal signatures of past pathogen exposure. The study used immunosequencing to profile the T cell repertoires of 600 to 850 subjects and linked those repertoires to cytomegalovirus serostatus. In addition to the first cohort of 500 to 850 subjects, a separate validation cohort of 100 to 150 different subjects was used. The study combined high-throughput TCR immunosequencing, statistical association of individual TCRs with disease status, and machine learning to predict cytomegalovirus infection status. In a later analysis, previously published TCR beta repertoires from some 640 donors were re-analyzed and high-resolution HLA genotyping was added so that TCR occurrence patterns could be studied. In the later analysis, no new phenotypic data were used to find candidate immune exposures; instead, reliance was placed on TCR beta sequences and their occurrence across donors. An earlier analysis of roughly 600 of the donors used high-throughput TCR beta sequencing to judge whether each TCR beta V gene segment behaved as functional or pseudogenic. Donor age, sex, ethnicity and CMV serostatus were compiled together with the repertoire data. In a later genetic analysis, genome-wide SNP genotypes for about three fifths of the roughly 670 donors were used, and that subset was treated as a discovery cohort. All discovery cohort repertoires had been generated using a single sequencing platform. HLA typing included class I and class II loci at four-digit resolution. The number of donors typed differed by locus, with about 629-640 for A, B, C, DRB1 and DQB1, about 500 for DQA1, 600 to 610 for DPA1, and 450 to 480 for DPB1. Because of strong linkage in the cohort, 5 or 6 DR-DQ haplotypes were treated as single units for association and clustering. On average, around 200,000 unique TCR beta nucleotide sequences were sequenced per donor among fewer than 500 genotyped donors of the cohort, with roughly 19% of those sequences being non-productive. Overall study results and their limits: Correlated functional status among segregating V segments might reflect linkage disequilibrium, but an unknown experimental factor could not be ruled out. In a later analysis, TCR association rates were found to vary across HLA loci, with the most associated TCRs seen for DRB1 alleles and the fewest for HLA-C alleles. Most CMV-associated TCR beta chains appeared to be HLA-restricted in a later analysis, and the HLA associations seemed to be driven largely by CMV exposure. A later analysis reported that several top co-occurrence clusters appeared linked to parvovirus B19, influenza, CMV and Epstein-Barr virus. Across donors, most TCR sequences were observed very rarely, whereas some public TCRs were present in many individuals. It was suggested by the authors that the approach could potentially be generalized to other disease states and immunological phenotypes. CMV serostatus was the only immune exposure information available for the cohort. Some IMGT-functional V segments, including TRBV6-2 and TRBV6-3, could not be distinguished by the 87-base-pair reads and were therefore excluded. A later genetic analysis reported fewer N-insertions in productive TCRs among donors in an Asian-associated ancestry cluster than the roughly 620-donor mean. Three of the identified cytomegalovirus-associated TCR beta chains were confirmed in vitro to be specific for cytomegalovirus antigens. Compared with equally common non-associated chains, HLA-associated TCR beta chains in a later analysis were more clonally expanded and had lower generation probabilities. A cluster of highly shared sequence variants was judged likely to represent a technical artifact of the sequencing pipeline. A further reported finding was that TCR beta sequences accurately predicted the HLA-A and HLA-B alleles for most subjects in the first cohort. The earlier analysis of 587 of the donors excluded some 15 rarely observed V segments, including chromosome 9 orphons, because counts were too low. At a false discovery rate of 0.05, a later analysis linked 16,951 TCR beta sequences to specific HLA alleles. Broadly in line with IMGT annotations, most TCR beta V segments showed up in productive rearrangements about 87% or about 30% of the time in an earlier analysis of several hundred of the donors. In a later genetic analysis, a missense DCLRE1C variant was associated with V-gene and J-gene trimming of TCR beta chains, and the association was replicated in an independent cohort. The study gave a list of some 150 TCR beta chains associated with cytomegalovirus. Only TCR beta chains were sequenced in this cohort, and the absence of alpha or paired-chain data limited detectable features. HLA typing was unavailable for some donors at each locus, so association tests used only the typed subset. Strong co-occurrence of HLA alleles, especially DR and DQ, made assigning TCR associations to individual alleles difficult. Roughly uniform sequencing depth across donors was assumed in presence/absence analyses, although this assumption may not hold. The classifier was reported to diagnose cytomegalovirus status with high specificity and sensitivity in both the original cohort and the validation cohort.

The cohort was made up of around 720 healthy bone marrow donors. At the time of sampling, all cohort members were nominally healthy, though unrecorded immune exposures were likely present. The donor was CMV seropositive and belonged to the group of 250 to 300 seropositive cohort members. A peripheral blood sample was provided by each donor, and peripheral blood mononuclear cells were used for TCR beta sequencing. The Qiagen DNeasy Blood Extraction Kit was used to extract genomic DNA from the blood cell samples. To prepare the library, the immunoSEQ multiplex PCR assay was applied. For the multiplex PCR, a mixture combining 60 forward primers for TCR Vbeta segments and 13 reverse primers for TCR Jbeta segments was used. A multiplex PCR assay on genomic DNA amplified the CDR3 region of rearranged TCR beta genes. Amplified TCR beta libraries were sequenced as 87-base-pair reads on the Illumina HiSeq System. Turning to the authors' computational methods: Across the 670 or so repertoires, a later analysis counted roughly 84 million unique TCR beta chains, some 11 million of which were shared by at least two donors. A nearest-neighbor algorithm error-corrected the raw reads and collapsed the reads into unique sequences, merging closely related sequences to remove PCR and sequencing errors. To assign V, D and J gene segments, CDR3 sequences were aligned to IMGT reference sequences. Each retained sequence needed at least a six-nucleotide match to both a V gene segment and a J gene segment. Rearrangements were classified as productive when the CDR3 lacked stop codons and remained in frame with V and J, and all other rearrangements were classified as non-productive. Following IMGT convention, CDR3 was defined as the stretch from the second conserved V-encoded cysteine up to the conserved J-encoded phenylalanine. The earlier analysis of approximately 500 of the donors excluded sequences that lacked an unambiguous match to a single V gene segment. An earlier analysis of a few hundred of the donors classified V segments as functional when productive rearrangements were above 56.7% and as segregating when the standard deviation between donors was above 5%. A statistical classification framework was developed to diagnose cytomegalovirus status using the catalog of TCR beta chain sequences. In a later analysis, V and J genes were assigned by comparing TCR nucleotide sequences against IMGT/GENE-DB human TR gene sequences. In a later analysis, CDR3 sequences and most-parsimonious VDJ recombination scenarios were assigned using the TCRdist pipeline. In a later analysis, every TCR beta chain was defined by the combination of its CDR3 amino acid sequence and its V-gene family, and reads without a unique V-gene family were dropped. In a later analysis, fewer than 650 highly shared, low-generation-probability nucleotide sequences were removed to address suspected cross-contamination and a sequencing artifact. In a later analysis, a clonal expansion index for each public chain was calculated from normalized within-repertoire ranks of inferred template counts. Generation probabilities in a later analysis came from a VDJ recombination model fitted to out-of-frame rearrangements, and those results were checked against IGoR. A later analysis scored TCR-TCR, TCR-HLA and TCR-CMV co-occurrence with hypergeometric tests, applying a repertoire-size bias correction to TCR pairs. In a later analysis, false discovery rates were estimated by permuting HLA or CMV assignments 20 times. In a later analysis, co-occurring TCRs were grouped using DBSCAN, with TCRdist sequence similarity added in when clustering inside HLA-allele-positive subsets. Repertoires with fewer than 30,000 or more than 120,000 public chains were left out of co-occurrence clustering, as were about 5 repertoires with anomalous nucleotide sharing. TCRdb re-hosts the immuneACCESS table, in-frame sequences only. Its copies lack some clones; in the studies checked, an unresolved V gene accounts for under half of them, and the cause for the rest is not known. V, J and clone size are those of that table, while D and trimming were read from the DNA. The sample contains 58,000 or so clones, roughly 70% of them found a single time. The top ten constitute roughly 25% of the sample.

The CDR3 covers 14 residues, taking in both the cysteine and the phenylalanine. The kept DNA is CDR3 alone, 42 bases in frame from the first base. The CDR1 and CDR2 encoded by the germline V gene (reference sequence) are LNHDA and SQIVND. Deletion took 1 base off V and 3 bases off J, with a span of 10 bases between the germline ends. Concerning this clone: What this receptor recognizes is not known. Base qualities are not provided; no much larger clone lies one nucleotide away.

The clonotype was recovered from a man aged 50 to 60 in good health and CMV-seropositive. The specimen sequenced was PBMCs. Recombination connected TRBV19 to TRBJ2-7, and perhaps TRBD2 as D gene, on 5 matching bases. DNA sequence: TGTGCCAGTAGTATAGGTGAGGGATTCTACGAGCAGTACTTC. The encoded protein is CASSIGEGFYEQYF.